The T cell receptor beta chain described here comes from a study of blood T cell repertoires in COVID-19 (dated by TCRdb to the early 2020s). Background for the entire study: Samples from collaborators originated in the United States, Italy and Spain and spanned both the acute and convalescent phases of COVID-19. Where available, HLA class I and class II types were taken from metadata supplied by the sample provider and were not determined by assay-based typing. The material from the prospective study consisted of cDNA or gDNA derived from T cells, B-cell-depleted T cells, or PBMCs. Samples came from the ongoing ImmuneRACE study (first 160 participants) plus 1,254 subjects from 6 global collaborators. Deeply sampled blood TCRbeta repertoires from subjects exposed to, actively infected with, or recovered from COVID-19 were included in the dataset. Nearly every sample came with metadata listing a de-identified subject ID, COVID-19 status, age in years and sex. The repertoires were released in a freely available public database meant as a resource for research on the immune response to SARS-CoV-2.

Notes on this clone: Its antigen has not been determined. Base-call qualities are not available, and no considerably larger clone is one nucleotide away.

Trimming takes 5 bases from V and 1 base from J, and the germline ends sit 12 bases apart. The CDR3 runs 16 amino acids, cysteine and phenylalanine included. CDR3 DNA only is kept here, 48 bases in frame from base 1. CDR1 and CDR2, looked up from the germline V gene, are SGHTA and FQGNSA. TCRbeta CDR3 regions were amplified from genomic DNA using the immunoSEQ Assay, a bias-controlled multiplex PCR. The authors' pipeline ran thus. Within the assay, amplification of reference gene primers was used to estimate how many nucleated cells each sample contained. To quantify the absolute abundance of each unique TCRbeta CDR3 rearrangement, sequence reads were collapsed and filtered. For each sample, productive Simpson clonality was calculated as the square root of Simpson's diversity index across productive rearrangements. TCRdb stores this immuneACCESS table with in-frame sequences only. Part of the clones is absent; in the studies checked, under half of the shortfall reflects unresolved V genes, and no reason is known for the rest. D and trimming were read from the DNA, whereas the V and J calls and clone size are those reported in that table. Across this sample there are 350,000 to 450,000 clones, with roughly 90% seen only once. 7% to 7.5% of the sample is taken by the ten largest.

One collaborating source in Seattle enrolled patients during active infection and followed them longitudinally through the course of disease. Whole blood was collected in K2EDTA tubes by collaborating institutions according to the institutions' own protocols. For TCRbeta analysis, collaborators shipped samples as frozen whole blood, isolated PBMCs, or DNA extracted from either of those sample types. Results and caveats for the whole study, not just this receptor: How much clinical and demographic metadata was included differed by source and by participant, and the metadata was provided uncurated.

This receptor was identified in a woman aged 55-75 years with COVID-19, enrolled during active disease. The rearranged chain carries TRBV7-2 and TRBJ1-6; the D region possibly corresponds to TRBD1 (5 bases align). Sequenced: peripheral blood. The CDR3 region: CASSLDRDSYNSPLHF. The nucleotide sequence is given as TGTGCCAGCAGCCTCGACAGAGATTCCTATAATTCACCCCTCCACTTT.